Described below is a single TCR beta chain sequence and its context. Per the original methods: Using reference gene primer amplification, nucleated cell counts were estimated. Some clones are missing from TCRdb's copy, which holds only in-frame ones; the method was immunoSEQ multiplex PCR. For V, J and clone size, that table is used; D and trimming come from the DNA. The table lists about 110,000 clones, over 70% of them singletons. The data were obtained in a study of blood T cell repertoires in COVID-19. Study details: T cells, B-cell-depleted T cells, or PBMCs provided the cDNA or gDNA that served as material.

This CDR3 comprises 15 residues. The V segment lost 6 bases and the J segment 4 bases; nucleotides outside the gene matches: 7. The germline CDR1 and CDR2 sequences are SGHTA and FQGNSA. The V and J genes are TRBV7-2 and TRBJ2-2, with TRBD1 identical over 8 bases. Sample: peripheral blood. The clonotype comes from a human donor in a cohort sampled during active or convalescent COVID-19. The CDR3 DNA follows: TGTGCCAGCAGGGATGGACAGGGCGGCACCGGGGAGCTGTTTTTT. This translates into CASRDGQGGTGELFF.